The 5 T cell receptor beta chains in this list originate from one sample, sequenced in a study of T cell repertoires in cytomegalovirus infection. TCRdb recomputed calls from the reads with MiXCR, one row per CDR3 protein. This table has under 300,000 distinct CDR3 sequences, 9% to 15% appearing once. Sample: PBMCs. The origin of the receptors is a human donor in good health (CMV status not recorded). Some clones in this sample may be carry-over from other donors' samples.

This clonotype turned up a few times. The V gene is TRBV4-2, the J gene TRBJ1-1; possible D gene TRBD1, 5 bases. In germline, CDR1 is LGHNA, CDR2 YNFKEQ. V gave up 4 bases and J gave up 3 bases, with 15 bases separating them. This CDR3 region has 15 residues. The CDR3 protein is CASSRGSGGDTEAFF. Here the CDR3 DNA reads TGTGCCAGCAGCCGGGGTTCTGGGGGAGACACTGAAGCTTTCTTT.

This clonotype was seen repeatedly, ten times or more. This rearrangement joins TRBV28 to TRBJ1-5; the match to TRBD1 covers 7 bases. Germline CDR1 reads MDHEN; CDR2 reads SYDVKM. Trimming took 7 bases from V and 6 from J; bases not matched to a gene: 6. The CDR3 runs to 13 residues. CDR3 residues: CASNEGAPQPQHF. The CDR3 coding sequence is TGTGCCAGCAATGAGGGGGCTCCTCAGCCCCAGCATTTT.

This clonotype was found many times. The chain has TRBV28 and TRBJ1-2; weak D call: TRBD1 (6 bases). V lost 6 bases and J lost 2, with 22 bases in between. From germline, CDR1 is MDHEN and CDR2 SYDVKM. CDR3 length: 17 amino acids. CDR3 bases: TGTGCCAGCAGACTTGCCGGGACACCCGGGAAAAACTATGGCTACACCTTC. The encoded protein is CASRLAGTPGKNYGYTF.

There are many counts of this clonotype. The chain couples TRBV11-2 to TRBJ1-3, with D unresolved. From germline, CDR1 is SGHAT and CDR2 FQNNGV. V dropped 5 bases and J dropped 1 base, with 12 bases sitting between them. The CDR3 has 15 amino acids. The CDR3 coding sequence is TGTGCCAGCAGCATCTCCGAGGGATCTGGAAACACCATATATTTT. Its translation is CASSISEGSGNTIYF.

This clonotype has just a few counts. V and J are TRBV6-1 and TRBJ2-3, with D perhaps given as TRBD1 or TRBD2 (5 bases each). Germline V gene sequence: CDR1 MNHNS, CDR2 SASEGT. The CDR3 contains 14 residues. V dropped 6 bases and J dropped 5 bases, with 15 bases sitting between them. CDR3 sequence (DNA): TGTGCCAGCAGAGCGCCGGGACGGCGAGATACGCAGTATTTT. Protein product: CASRAPGRRDTQYF.